This TCR beta chain was obtained from a study of T-cell reconstitution after alpha-beta-depleted transplantation in children (dated by TCRdb to 2016 to 2017). General notes on the study: Using TCR repertoire profiling, the study followed T-cell immune reconstitution in a quantitative way in children after TCRalphabeta/CD19-depleted allogeneic hematopoietic cell transplantation.

From V the trimming removes 0 bases and from J it removes 0 bases, while the gene matches leave 13 bases of the junction unaccounted for. Spanning cysteine to phenylalanine, the CDR3 consists of 20 amino acids. The read is trimmed to its CDR3 DNA, 60 bases read in frame from base 1. The germline V gene encodes CDR1 SGHRS and CDR2 YFSETQ. Regarding this clonotype: No antigen is known for it. One base away there is no much larger clone; base qualities are not given.

To prepare the library, PCR was applied. Sequencer: Illumina HiSeq 2500. TCR libraries were prepared with molecular barcoding, using unique molecular identifiers to normalize TCRbeta repertoire quantification. TCRdb applied fastp at Q25 and MiXCR to the public reads, then kept only in-frame beta chains. All rows with the same CDR3 protein become a single entry with the most common DNA and genes. For this sample the table gives about 500,000 distinct CDR3 sequences, of which approximately 30% were detected only once. The top ten hold under 3% of the sample. The source of this sequence is a human donor who donated a stem cell graft to a child with aplastic anemia. The source material was PBMCs from the stem cell graft donor, sampled from the stem cell graft. This chain joins TRBV5-1 to TRBJ1-1, with 11 bases aligning to TRBD1. The CDR3 amino acid sequence is: CASSLGTGGSKSKLNTEAFF. The nucleotide sequence is TGCGCCAGCAGCTTGGGGACAGGGGGCTCGAAAAGTAAGCTGAACACTGAAGCTTTCTTT.